The clone carrying this TCR beta chain was observed a handful of times. Its antigen is not identified. The data were taken from a study of blood T cells in healthy people across ages. Study-level points and caveats: Among long-lived donors, naive CD4+ cells were more numerous and diversity higher than in aged donors. It was not possible, with unsorted PBMCs, to conclusively compare naive and antigen-experienced cells.

At least 6.5 million PBMCs were isolated per sample. It was with a sample-barcoded 5' primer and a J-beta primer mix that a second PCR of roughly 7 to 12 cycles was run. Each CDR3 protein is one row after TCRdb ran MiXCR on the 5' RACE reads. The sample contains approximately 580,000 distinct CDR3 sequences, approximately 25% of which appear only once. These data were likewise used in another study, on T cells of mothers and their children.

The sequence came from a boy younger than 18 in good health. The source material was blood.

Here the CDR3 reads CASGTREAGELFF. The CDR3 DNA is TGTGCCTCCGGGACTAGGGAGGCCGGGGAGCTGTTTTTT. The chain combines TRBV12-3 or TRBV12-4 with TRBJ2-2, with 8 bases identical to TRBD2. The CDR3 sequence is 13 residues long. Unmatched junction bases numbered 8, after V lost 11 bases and J lost 6 bases.